This is a list of T cell receptor beta chains from one sample in a study of CD4 T cells in relation to SARS-CoV-2 and coronaviruses. TCRdb's copy holds only in-frame clones and misses some; the assay was immunoSEQ multiplex PCR. This sample carries 35,000 to 45,000 clones, around 77% of them seen once, and the ten largest clones take roughly 20%. Their antigens are not known. Sequencing was done on a sample of memory CD4+ T cells from PBMCs, cultured in vitro. The receptors stem from an adult with COVID-19. CDR3s include the opening cysteine and the closing phenylalanine or tryptophan. Each record gives: J gene, D gene, V gene, clone size, CDR3 DNA, CDR3 protein. A D gene is named only where the DNA matches it firmly. Not all rows give a size; the values are once, few, many and, for expanded clones, a class.

TRBJ2-3 . TRBV29-1 . TGCAGCGTTGAGTTTCGGGGGACTCCCAACTCGGTGCCAGATACGCAGTATTTT CSVEFRGTPNSVPDTQYF
TRBJ2-3 TRBD2 TRBV27 . TGTGCCAGCAGGGCCGGGACTAGTCGCGCAGATACGCAGTATTTT CASRAGTSRADTQYF
TRBJ2-2 . TRBV7-9 . TGTGCCAGCAGCTTAGCGCGAAATTTCAAGAACACCGGGGAGCTGTTTTTT CASSLARNFKNTGELFF
TRBJ2-7 TRBD2 TRBV6-1 medium-sized TGTGCCAGCAGTGAGTGGACTAGCGGGGTTACCTACGAGCAGTACTTC CASSEWTSGVTYEQYF
TRBJ1-5 TRBD1 TRBV2 . TGTGCCAGCACTGCCCATTGGACAGGTGGCAATCAGCCCCAGCATTTT CASTAHWTGGNQPQHF
TRBJ2-5 . TRBV3-1/TRBV3-2 . TGTGCCAGCAGCCAAGGAGGACAAGAGACCCAGTACTTC CASSQGGQETQYF
TRBJ1-5 . TRBV28 . TGTGCCAGCAATCAGGAGTTATTCAATCAGCCCCAGCATTTT CASNQELFNQPQHF
TRBJ1-1 . TRBV18 . TGTGCCAGCTCGCCCCGACCGGCAGGGAGGGAGATGAACACTGAAGCTTTCTTT CASSPRPAGREMNTEAFF
TRBJ2-2 . TRBV18 once TGTGCCAGCTCACCCAGGCTCCCCACCGGGGAGCTGTTTTTT CASSPRLPTGELFF
TRBJ2-5 TRBD1 TRBV5-5 . TGTGCCAGCAGCTTGGGGGACAGGGGGCGCCCAAACAGAGAGACCCAGTACTTC CASSLGDRGRPNRETQYF
TRBJ2-1 . TRBV21-1 . TGTGCCAGCAACTACAGGGGGCGGGATGAGAATGAGCAGTTCTTC CASNYRGRDENEQFF
TRBJ1-6 . TRBV4-3 few TGCGCCAGCAGCCAAGATATCATTAATTCACCCCTCCACTTT CASSQDIINSPLHF
TRBJ2-7 . TRBV27 . TGTGCCAGCAGTTATTCCGGGGGAATCAGGGGGTACTTC CASSYSGGIRGYF
TRBJ2-5 . TRBV5-3 . TGTGCCAGAAGCCGACCCTCAAGTACTTACCGAGAGACCCAGTACTTC CARSRPSSTYRETQYF
TRBJ1-3 . TRBV30 . TGTGCCTGGAGAGGGGGCTCTGGAAACACCATATATTTT CAWRGGSGNTIYF
TRBJ2-7 TRBD2 TRBV27 once TGTGCCACTACTAGCGGGCGGGGTGTCGAGCAGTACTTC CATTSGRGVEQYF
TRBJ1-2 . TRBV6-4 . TGTGCCAGCAGTCCTATTTTTAGGGGAGACTATGGCTACACCTTC CASSPIFRGDYGYTF
TRBJ2-7 TRBD1 TRBV28 . TGTGCCAGCAGGAGACAGGGGTACCCCTACGAGCAGTACTTC CASRRQGYPYEQYF
TRBJ2-5 . TRBV3-1/TRBV3-2 . TGTGCCAGCAGCCAACCTCGGGCTCTTCAGTCTCAAGAGACCCAGTACTTC CASSQPRALQSQETQYF
TRBJ2-6 TRBD1 TRBV6-2/TRBV6-3 once TGTGCCAGCAGTACCGGGACAGGGTTTGCCAACGTCCTGACTTTC CASSTGTGFANVLTF